Listed below are T cell receptor beta chains from one sample, sequenced in a study of CD8 T cells in Susac syndrome. TCRdb called the immunoSEQ multiplex PCR reads again in MiXCR, with one record for every CDR3 protein. The sample holds tens of thousands of distinct CDR3 sequences, roughly 92% seen once. Sequenced material: CD8+ T cells from PBMCs. These TCRs come from a human donor with Susac syndrome. Both conserved end residues are part of each CDR3. Each record gives: J gene, D gene, clone size, V gene, CDR3 protein, CDR3 DNA. The D gene is left open where the match is weak. Clone size appears in some rows only: once, few, many, or a class for an expanded clone.

TRBJ1-3 | - | once | TRBV4-1 | CASSQLPLQLSSGNTIYF | TGCGCCAGCAGCCAACTCCCTCTACAGCTTAGCTCTGGAAACACCATATATTTT
TRBJ2-1 | - | - | TRBV7-9 | CASSLPDRSYNEQFF | TGTGCCAGCAGCTTACCGGACCGCTCCTACAATGAGCAGTTCTTC
TRBJ2-5 | - | - | TRBV20-1 | CAQDLPNQETQYF | TGCGCTCAAGATCTACCCAATCAAGAGACCCAGTACTTC
TRBJ2-3 | - | - | TRBV20-1 | CSAIDSRNTDTQYF | TGCAGTGCGATCGACTCGAGAAACACAGATACGCAGTATTTT
TRBJ2-1 | TRBD2 | few | TRBV6-2/TRBV6-3 | CASSYLGLAPNEQFF | TGTGCCAGCAGTTACCTAGGACTAGCGCCTAATGAGCAGTTCTTC
TRBJ1-2 | - | - | TRBV30 | CAWRPAGGGDGYTF | TGTGCCTGGAGGCCCGCCGGGGGCGGCGATGGCTACACCTTC
TRBJ2-2 | TRBD2 | once | TRBV5-4 | CASGGENTGELFF | TGTGCCAGCGGGGGGGAGAACACCGGGGAGCTGTTTTTT
TRBJ2-3 | TRBD2 | once | TRBV7-2 | CASSLFGTSGRTDTQYF | TGTGCCAGCAGCTTATTCGGGACTAGCGGAAGAACAGATACGCAGTATTTT
TRBJ2-3 | TRBD2 | - | TRBV28 | CASSTWTSGSRTDTQYF | TGTGCCAGCAGTACTTGGACTAGCGGGAGTCGTACAGATACGCAGTATTTT
TRBJ2-5 | - | - | TRBV9 | CASSATGGWETQYF | TGTGCCAGCAGCGCGACCGGGGGTTGGGAGACCCAGTACTTC
TRBJ1-1 | TRBD1 | - | TRBV7-9 | CASSRTTGNAEAFF | TGTGCCAGCAGCCGTACGACAGGGAATGCTGAAGCTTTCTTT
TRBJ2-1 | - | - | TRBV9 | CASSVAPLPYNEQFF | TGTGCCAGCAGCGTAGCCCCCCTTCCCTACAATGAGCAGTTCTTC
TRBJ2-1 | - | - | TRBV13 | CASSLVGGAYNEQFF | TGTGCCAGCAGCTTAGTAGGGGGGGCCTACAATGAGCAGTTCTTC
TRBJ2-7 | - | few | TRBV28 | CASSLEGGYEQYF | TGTGCCAGCAGTTTGGAAGGTGGCTACGAGCAGTACTTC
TRBJ1-2 | TRBD1 | - | TRBV5-5 | CASSLAGQGPNYGYTF | TGTGCCAGCAGCTTGGCGGGACAGGGTCCTAACTATGGCTACACCTTC
TRBJ2-7 | - | - | TRBV7-9 | CASSLVGRESYEQYF | TGTGCCAGCAGCTTAGTAGGCAGGGAGTCCTACGAGCAGTACTTC
TRBJ1-4 | - | - | TRBV2 | CASTERGTNEKLFF | TGTGCCAGCACCGAACGGGGCACTAATGAAAAACTGTTTTTT
TRBJ2-1 | TRBD2 | - | TRBV6-2/TRBV6-3 | CASSYSTSGVYNEQFF | TGTGCCAGCAGTTACTCCACCAGCGGGGTTTACAATGAGCAGTTCTTC
TRBJ1-5 | - | - | TRBV6-2/TRBV6-3 | CASSPETVGDQPQHF | TGTGCCAGCAGCCCAGAGACAGTGGGGGATCAGCCCCAGCATTTT
TRBJ2-7 | - | - | TRBV6-2/TRBV6-3 | CASSPGQIYEQYF | TGTGCCAGCAGTCCGGGACAAATCTACGAGCAGTACTTC
TRBJ2-2 | - | - | TRBV19 | CASSPARWTGELFF | TGTGCCAGTAGTCCAGCCAGGTGGACCGGGGAGCTGTTTTTT
TRBJ2-2 | TRBD1 | once | TRBV20-1 | CSASTGQRSSGNTGELFF | TGCAGTGCTAGTACGGGACAGCGCTCCTCGGGGAACACCGGGGAGCTGTTTTTT
TRBJ1-2 | - | - | TRBV15 | CATSKSSLYGYTF | TGTGCCACCAGTAAATCAAGTTTATATGGCTACACCTTC
TRBJ1-1 | - | - | TRBV6-4 | CASRREAVVITEAFF | TGTGCCAGCAGGAGGGAGGCGGTAGTGATCACTGAAGCTTTCTTT
TRBJ1-2 | - | - | TRBV11-2 | CASSIGRLVYGYTF | TGTGCCAGCAGTATTGGGCGGCTTGTGTATGGCTACACCTTC
TRBJ2-7 | TRBD1 | - | TRBV18 | CASSPVNGQGAGTGEQYF | TGTGCCAGCTCACCGGTCAATGGACAGGGGGCAGGAACGGGAGAGCAGTACTTC
TRBJ2-2 | TRBD1 | - | TRBV5-1 | CASCPTGLDTGELFF | TGCGCCAGCTGTCCGACAGGGTTGGACACCGGGGAGCTGTTTTTT
TRBJ1-2 | - | once | TRBV28 | CASSSPPGSGYTF | TGTGCCAGCAGTTCCCCCCCGGGGAGTGGCTACACCTTC